This TCR beta chain was identified during a study of regulatory T cells in long-lasting Graves disease. Time point given: newly diagnosed GD, antithyroid drugs for less than 3 months. The TCR library used RNA extracted from PBMCs. This clonotype was seen a handful of times. CDR3-region Arm-PCR and iRepertoire HTBI primers produced the TCR beta libraries. MiXCR, run by TCRdb on the multiplex PCR reads, gives a single entry per CDR3 protein. The repertoire holds about 440,000 distinct CDR3 sequences, with over 15% as singletons. The CDR3 sequence is 13 residues long. V lost 10 bases, J lost 4 bases, and 16 bases lay in between. CDR1 and CDR2 from the germline V gene are MNHNS and SASEGT. The sample was also linked to a second study, of T cells in Graves' hyperthyroidism and ophthalmopathy.

The TCR comes from a woman aged 18-30 years with Graves disease. Sequenced here: peripheral blood mononuclear cells (PBMCs), sampled at new diagnosis, from a patient treated with antithyroid drugs. The J gene is TRBJ1-2, the V gene TRBV6-1, with a weak D call TRBD1 (5 bases). The DNA of the CDR3 is TGTGCCATTCGGATTAGGGGTACCTATGGCTACACCTTC. This translates into CAIRIRGTYGYTF.